Listed here are 28 T cell receptor beta chains from one sample, sequenced in a study of blood T cell repertoires in COVID-19. The table came from immunoSEQ multiplex PCR; TCRdb's copy has only in-frame clones and leaves some out. The table lists about 250,000 clones, approximately 89% of them singletons. Sequencing was carried out using peripheral blood. Receptors were obtained from a woman aged 60-70 years who had recovered from COVID-19.

The J gene is TRBJ2-5, the V gene TRBV7-2; perhaps TRBD2 as D (6 bases). Looked up from germline, CDR1 is SGHTA and CDR2 is FQGNSA. The CDR3 totals 16 residues. V was clipped by 4 bases and J by 3 bases, with 18 bases between them. The CDR3 sequence is CASSSQWGLGEETQYF. CDR3 coding DNA: TGTGCCAGCAGCTCCCAGTGGGGACTTGGGGAAGAGACCCAGTACTTC.

The genes are TRBV4-2 and TRBJ2-2; maybe TRBD2 (6 bases). There are 16 residues in the CDR3. CDR1 LGHNA and CDR2 YNFKEQ come from the germline V gene. V lost 0 bases to trimming and J lost 4 bases, with 12 bases between them. CDR3 in amino acids: CASSQEMLGGTGELFF. For the CDR3, the DNA is TGTGCCAGCAGCCAAGAGATGTTGGGGGGCACCGGGGAGCTGTTTTTT.

The rearrangement uses TRBV7-9 and TRBJ2-3, with D uncertain. The CDR3 has 14 residues. Trimming stripped 4 bases from V and 0 bases from J, with 8 bases between. Germline V gene data show CDR1 as SEHNR and CDR2 as FQNEAQ (reference sequence). The CDR3 sequence is CASSSLPSTDTQYF. The CDR3 DNA reads as TGTGCCAGCAGCTCCCTCCCGAGCACAGATACGCAGTATTTT.

The chain has TRBV6-2 or TRBV6-3 and TRBJ2-1; no clear D gene. The CDR3 runs to 17 residues. Germline V CDR1 and CDR2: MNHEY, SVGEGT. The germline V and J ends were trimmed by 2 bases and 5 bases, with 19 bases remaining between them. This CDR3 reads CASSYGFTPKSNNEQFF. CDR3 DNA: TGTGCCAGCAGTTACGGTTTCACGCCTAAATCCAACAATGAGCAGTTCTTC.

This rearrangement joins TRBV7-6 to TRBJ2-6; possible D gene TRBD1, 6 bases. CDR3 size: 19 residues. The V gene lost 4 bases and the J gene lost 0 bases, with 19 bases spanning the gap. CDR1 is SGHVS, CDR2 FNYEAQ, per germline. The CDR3 is CASSSRRQETNSGANVLTF. The CDR3 DNA follows: TGTGCCAGCAGCTCCCGGAGACAGGAAACAAACTCTGGGGCCAACGTCCTGACTTTC.

This chain joins TRBV7-3 and TRBJ2-5; tentatively, D is TRBD2 (6 bases). V lost 3 bases and J 4 bases, leaving 18 bases between the germline ends. Germline V gives CDR1 SGHTA, CDR2 FQGTGA. The CDR3 length is 16 residues. The CDR3 region has the DNA TGTGCCAGCAGCTTGCTAGGAGGGAATGCTCCAGAGACCCAGTACTTC. This encodes CASSLLGGNAPETQYF.

The V and J genes are TRBV28 and TRBJ2-5, with TRBD1 as a possible D gene (7 bases). V lost 6 bases to trimming and J lost 6 bases, with 14 bases between them. The germline CDR1 and CDR2 sequences are MDHEN and SYDVKM. The CDR3 is 13 residues long. The CDR3 coding sequence is TGTGCCAGCAGGGAACAGGGGAGGCAGACCCAGTACTTC. Its translation is CASREQGRQTQYF.

The J gene is TRBJ1-5, the V gene TRBV6-5; the D is unclear. CDR3 length: 14 amino acids. The germline gives CDR1 MNHEY, CDR2 SVGAGI. V was pared by 9 bases and J by 0 bases, with 12 bases between. The CDR3 DNA reads TGTGCCAGGCCCGTGAGGGATAGCAATCAGCCCCAGCATTTT. Protein sequence: CARPVRDSNQPQHF.

This rearrangement joins TRBV7-3 to TRBJ2-3, with TRBD2 as a possible D gene (6 bases). The germline V gene encodes CDR1 SGHTA and CDR2 FQGTGA. The germline V and J ends were trimmed by 2 bases and 0 bases, with 9 bases remaining between them. The CDR3 runs to 15 residues. CDR3: CASSLYGGSTDTQYF. CDR3 DNA: TGTGCCAGCAGCTTATACGGGGGAAGCACAGATACGCAGTATTTT.

For the CDR3, the DNA is TGTGCCAGCAGCCAAGGGACTCAGACCCAGTACTTC. Translation gives CASSQGTQTQYF. The chain links TRBV3-1 (or the pseudogene TRBV3-2) to TRBJ2-5; TRBD2 might be the D (5 bases). The V end lost 1 base, the J end lost 6 bases, and 6 bases lay between the germline ends. The germline gives CDR1 LGHDT, CDR2 YNNKEL (reference sequence). The CDR3 loop spans 12 amino acids.

This rearrangement joins TRBV7-6 to TRBJ2-1, with TRBD2 identical over 12 bases. With 3 bases clipped from V and 5 bases from J, the junction kept 8 bases outside the gene matches. There are 17 residues in the CDR3. Germline V CDR1 and CDR2: SGHVS, FNYEAQ. CDR3 protein: CASSFGLAGGLDNEQFF. The CDR3 nucleotides are TGTGCCAGCAGCTTTGGGCTAGCGGGGGGGCTGGACAATGAGCAGTTCTTC.

The gene calls are TRBV5-1 and TRBJ1-4; D may be TRBD1 (6 bases). The CDR3 is made up of 16 amino acids. The V end lost 5 bases, the J end lost 2 bases, and 16 bases lay between the germline ends. The germline V gene has CDR1 SGHRS and CDR2 YFSETQ. The CDR3 DNA is TGCGCCAGCAGTAATACAGGGTTAGAGACTAATGAAAAACTGTTTTTT. This sequence encodes CASSNTGLETNEKLFF.

J is TRBJ2-1 and V is TRBV29-1, with D perhaps TRBD1 (6 bases). Trimming removed 0 bases at V and 15 bases at J, with 15 bases between. Germline-derived CDR1 and CDR2 are SQVTM and ANQGSEA. The CDR3 extends over 12 amino acids. This chain's CDR3 is CSVEDIRTVTFF. The CDR3 DNA sequence: TGCAGCGTTGAAGATATCCGGACAGTTACGTTCTTC.

This rearrangement joins TRBV5-1 to TRBJ2-3; perhaps TRBD2 as D (6 bases). The germline V and J ends were trimmed by 4 bases and 0 bases, with 12 bases remaining between them. The CDR3 is 15 residues long. From germline, CDR1 is SGHRS and CDR2 YFSETQ. Written as DNA, the CDR3 is TGCGCCAGCAGCGAACCGGGGACTAGCACAGATACGCAGTATTTT. Translating gives CASSEPGTSTDTQYF.

The chain is built from TRBV6-5 and TRBJ2-7; D gene unclear. CDR1 is MNHEY and CDR2 is SVGAGI in the germline V gene. This CDR3 is built from 12 residues. V was trimmed by 6 bases and J by 0 bases, leaving 6 bases between them. CDR3 sequence reads: CASRLPSYEQYF. CDR3 DNA: TGTGCCAGCAGACTGCCCTCCTACGAGCAGTACTTC.

V and J are TRBV21-1 and TRBJ2-5; the tabulated D call, TRBD1, remains unverified against the DNA. TRBV21-1 is termed a pseudogene. The CDR3 runs to 20 residues. CDR3 residues: CASSKCEGQGAQVSEETQYF. Written as DNA, the CDR3 is TGTGCCAGCAGCAAATGTGAAGGACAGGGGGCCCAAGTCTCCGAAGAGACCCAGTACTTC.

The chain uses TRBV7-9 and TRBJ1-1; 7 bases match TRBD1. From germline, CDR1 is SEHNR and CDR2 FQNEAQ (reference sequence). V dropped 2 bases and J dropped 3; count of bases not matched to a gene: 3. The CDR3 consists of 14 residues. CDR3 loop: CASSLTQGHTEAFF. The CDR3 bases are TGTGCCAGCAGCTTAACACAGGGGCACACTGAAGCTTTCTTT.

The chain is built from TRBV19 and TRBJ1-5; 10 positions agree with TRBD1. The germline V gene has CDR1 LNHDA and CDR2 SQIVND (reference sequence). The CDR3 consists of 18 residues. Trimming took 5 bases from V and 4 from J; bases not matched to a gene: 14. The CDR3 loop is CASSLGQGVVVGNQPQHF. CDR3 DNA sequence: TGTGCCAGTAGTTTAGGACAGGGGGTCGTGGTCGGAAATCAGCCCCAGCATTTT.

V is TRBV5-1 and J is TRBJ1-5, with D tentatively TRBD1 (5 bases). The CDR3 contains 13 residues. Germline-derived CDR1 and CDR2 are SGHRS and YFSETQ. V lost 7 bases to trimming and J lost 2 bases, with 10 bases between them. CDR3 protein: CASGGGRNQPQHF. Here the CDR3 DNA reads TGCGCCAGCGGGGGGGGACGCAATCAGCCCCAGCATTTT.

The rearrangement joins TRBV5-6 to TRBJ2-3, with TRBD2 matching 9 bases. The CDR3 runs to 16 residues. Looked up from germline, CDR1 is SGHDT and CDR2 is YYEEEE. J was trimmed by 1 base and V by 1 base; bases with no gene match: 4. The CDR3 loop reads CASSLWVAGGTDTQYF. The CDR3 bases are TGTGCCAGCAGCTTGTGGGTAGCGGGGGGCACAGATACGCAGTATTTT.

The genes are TRBV5-8 and TRBJ1-6; possible D gene TRBD1, 6 bases. Germline V lookup: CDR1 SGHTS, CDR2 YDEGEE. This CDR3 has 15 residues. The V and J ends lost 1 base and 8 bases respectively, with 13 bases between them. This CDR3 reads CASSLRAGVDSPLHF. In nucleotides, the CDR3 is TGTGCCAGCAGCTTGCGGGCAGGGGTTGATTCACCCCTCCACTTT.

This clone has just one count. The chain uses TRBV12-3 or TRBV12-4 and TRBJ1-3; D is unresolved. Deletions cut 7 bases from V and 0 bases from J, with 7 bases between. The length of the CDR3 is 13 residues. CDR3 sequence: CASTPNSGNTIYF. For the CDR3, the DNA is TGTGCCAGCACCCCTAACTCTGGAAACACCATATATTTT.

The gene calls are TRBV5-1 and TRBJ1-6, with TRBD1 as a possible D gene (6 bases). The CDR3 is 15 amino acids. Germline CDR1 SGHRS, CDR2 YFSETQ. V was shortened by 4 bases and J by 9 bases, with 17 bases between the two germline ends. CDR3: CASSPQGQLGSPLHF. CDR3 DNA: TGCGCCAGCAGCCCACAGGGTCAGTTAGGTTCACCCCTCCACTTT.

The chain combines TRBV18 with TRBJ1-2, with TRBD1 matching over 7 bases. Losses at the gene ends were 2 bases for V and 6 bases for J; bases not matched to a gene: 12. This CDR3 is built from 16 residues. Germline values: CDR1 KGHSH, CDR2 LQKENI. CDR3 in DNA: TGTGCCAGCTCACCATCCGAGGGGGCTCTTAGGAATGGCTACACCTTC. This sequence encodes CASSPSEGALRNGYTF.

This chain uses TRBV3-1 (or the pseudogene TRBV3-2) with TRBJ1-5; 7 bases match TRBD1. Looked up from germline, CDR1 is LGHDT and CDR2 is YNNKEL (reference sequence). The CDR3 contains 21 residues. J was trimmed by 1 base and V by 4 bases; bases with no gene match: 22. CDR3 in amino acids: CASSLHKNDRVMRGSNQPQHF. The DNA for the CDR3 is TGTGCCAGCAGCCTACATAAAAACGACAGGGTGATGAGAGGCAGCAATCAGCCCCAGCATTTT.

The chain recombines TRBV6-4 with TRBJ1-1; 7 nucleotides agree with TRBD1. From germline, CDR1 is MRHNA and CDR2 SNTAGT. Trimming cost V 2 bases and J 1 base; bases outside gene matches: 7. This CDR3 has 16 amino acids. CDR3 bases: TGTGCCAGCAGTGACAAGGTGAGGGGGCAGAACACTGAAGCTTTCTTT. It translates to CASSDKVRGQNTEAFF.

The CDR3 DNA follows: TGTGCCAGCAGCCCAAGAGATACCAACTATGGCTACACCTTC. It encodes CASSPRDTNYGYTF. The rearrangement uses TRBV6-6 and TRBJ1-2; D call uncertain. CDR1 is MNHNY and CDR2 is SVGAGI in the germline V gene (reference sequence). V shed 6 bases and J shed 2 bases, with 13 bases lying between them. This CDR3 comprises 14 residues.

This chain joins TRBV18 and TRBJ2-1; 11 bases align to TRBD2. This CDR3 contains 16 residues. Germline CDR1 reads KGHSH; CDR2 reads LQKENI. V shed 5 bases, J shed 4 bases, and the junction held 7 bases outside the gene matches. This CDR3 is CASSTATSGGYNEQFF. DNA for the CDR3: TGTGCCAGCTCAACCGCCACTAGCGGGGGTTACAATGAGCAGTTCTTC. Full variable domain (remainder filled in from reference TRBV18 and TRBJ2-1): NAGVMQNPRHLVRRRGQEARLRCSPMKGHSHVYWYRQLPEEGLKFMVYLQKENIIDESGMPKERFSAEFPKEGPSILRIQQVVRGDSAAYFCASSTATSGGYNEQFFGPGTRLTVL.